This T cell receptor beta chain is from a study of blood T cell repertoires in COVID-19 (dated by TCRdb to 2018 to 2021). Regarding the study in general: Samples covering the acute and convalescent phases of COVID-19 were provided by collaborators in the United States, Italy and Spain. HLA class I and class II types, where available, came from metadata supplied by the sample provider rather than from assay-based typing. The repertoires were released in a freely available public database meant as a resource for research on the immune response to SARS-CoV-2. The prospective study material was composed of cDNA or gDNA derived from T cells, B-cell-depleted T cells, or PBMCs. The dataset comprised deeply sampled blood TCRbeta repertoires from subjects exposed to, actively infected with, or recovered from COVID-19. Sample metadata almost always included a de-identified subject ID, COVID-19 status, age in years and sex. The samples were drawn from two sources: the first 160 participants of the ongoing ImmuneRACE study, and 950 to 1,500 subjects contributed by 6 global collaborators. What the work shows at the level of the full study, not this receptor alone: The quantity of clinical and demographic metadata differed by source and by participant and was supplied without curation.

For this clone: Its target antigen remains unknown. Base qualities are not at hand, and no much larger clone is one base apart.

In the prospective study, participants were roughly 18 to 100 years old, resided in fewer than 25 geographic areas of the United States, and were enrolled through a virtual design. To assign participants to cohorts, the prospective study relied on clinical history that participants themselves reported in a screening survey and a study questionnaire. Recovered participants in ImmuneRACE Cohort 3 were defined by two consecutive negative NP/OP PCR tests, clearance by a healthcare professional, or resolution of symptoms. In the prospective study, mobile phlebotomists collected whole blood, serum and a nasopharyngeal or oropharyngeal swab from each participant. Participants in the prospective study had the option to provide additional blood draws and questionnaires over an approximately 2-month period. Blood samples from the prospective study were shipped frozen or at room temperature prior to DNA extraction.

The CDR3, from cysteine to phenylalanine, totals 16 residues. The DNA shown is the 48-base CDR3, in frame from base 1. V loses 1 base of germline sequence and J loses 1 base, and the interval between the two ends is 11 bases. The germline V gene gives CDR1 as KGHDR and CDR2 as SFDVKD. TCRbeta CDR3 regions were amplified from genomic DNA by means of the immunoSEQ Assay, a bias-controlled multiplex PCR. The original methods were these. Nucleated cell counts per sample were estimated from amplification of reference gene primers within the assay. Sequence reads were collapsed and filtered to measure the absolute abundance of every unique TCRbeta CDR3 rearrangement. For each sample, productive Simpson clonality was calculated as the square root of Simpson's diversity index over productive rearrangements. The table was pulled from immuneACCESS by TCRdb, which kept in-frame rearrangements only. Such tables lose some clones; where checked, under half of the loss comes from unresolved V genes, and the rest has no known cause. V and J calls and clone size are as listed in that table; D and trimming were resolved from the DNA. The sample contains about 270,000 clones, around 89% of them found a single time. 3% of the sample lies in the top ten.

Sequenced material: PBMCs or T cells enriched from blood (not recorded which). Rearrangement joined TRBV24-1 to TRBJ2-3; matching of 6 bases hints at TRBD1 as the D gene. This receptor was obtained from a woman between 45 and 60 years old who had recovered from COVID-19. The sequenced DNA is TGTGCCACCAGTGATTTCCCCAGGGGTGGCACAGATACGCAGTATTTT. It codes for CATSDFPRGGTDTQYF.